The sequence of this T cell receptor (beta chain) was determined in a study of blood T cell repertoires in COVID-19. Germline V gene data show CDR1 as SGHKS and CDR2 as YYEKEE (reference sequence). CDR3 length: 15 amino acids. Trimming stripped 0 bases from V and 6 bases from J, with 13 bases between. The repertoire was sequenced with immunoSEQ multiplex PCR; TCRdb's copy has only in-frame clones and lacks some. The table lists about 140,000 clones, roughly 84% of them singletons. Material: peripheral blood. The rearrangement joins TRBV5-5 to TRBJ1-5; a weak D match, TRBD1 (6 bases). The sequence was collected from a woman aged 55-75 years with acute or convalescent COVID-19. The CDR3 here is CASSLGGGLGQPQHF. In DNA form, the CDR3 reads TGTGCCAGCAGCTTGGGGGGGGGCCTGGGTCAGCCCCAGCATTTT.